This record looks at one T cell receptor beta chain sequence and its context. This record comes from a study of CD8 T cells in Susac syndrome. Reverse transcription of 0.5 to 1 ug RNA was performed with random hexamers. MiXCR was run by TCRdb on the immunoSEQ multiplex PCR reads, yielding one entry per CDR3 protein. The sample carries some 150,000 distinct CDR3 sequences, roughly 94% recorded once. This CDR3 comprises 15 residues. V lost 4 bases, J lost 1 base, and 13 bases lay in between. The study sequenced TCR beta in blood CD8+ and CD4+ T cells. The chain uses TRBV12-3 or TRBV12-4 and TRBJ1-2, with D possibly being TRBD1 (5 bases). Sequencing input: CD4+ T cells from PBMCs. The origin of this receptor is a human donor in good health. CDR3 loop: CASSSRQILNYGYTF. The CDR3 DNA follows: TGTGCCAGCAGTTCCCGACAGATCCTTAACTATGGCTACACCTTC.